This entry describes one T cell receptor (beta chain). Antigen specificity is unknown. These data come from a study of blood T cells in healthy people across ages. Together with a sample-barcoded 5' primer, a J-beta primer mix was included in a second PCR lasting about 7 to 12 cycles. TCRdb re-analysed the 5' RACE reads in MiXCR, keeping a single row per CDR3 protein. The table includes about 640,000 distinct CDR3 sequences, over 40% detected once. Researchers collected approximately 9.9 milliliters of peripheral blood from every single donor. Study-wide points: Donors of long life had a larger count of naive CD4+ cells and greater diversity than aged donors.

Germline loops: CDR1 SGHTA, CDR2 FQGNSA. The length of the CDR3 is 13 residues. The source material was blood. The gene calls are TRBV7-2 and TRBJ2-7; the D gene is possibly TRBD2 (5 bases). The end of the DNA fits TRBJ2-5 better, so the J call may be wrong. This TCR was sampled from a man older than 75 in good health. CDR3 DNA sequence: TGTGCCAGCAGCCTCCGGACTCCTCAGACCCAGTACTTC. It is translated as CASSLRTPQTQYF.